This T cell receptor beta chain is drawn from a study of OX40 agonist ivuxolimab in advanced cancers. Across the whole study: Each patient was given ivuxolimab into a vein every 2 weeks, at 0.01 to 10 mg/kg. From roughly 20 to 85 years was the age range, with a mean of 60 years, and roughly 83% were male. Whole-study results and caveats: On average, CD8+ T cells had more expanded clones than CD4+.

Germline V gene data show CDR1 as SQVTM and CDR2 as ANQGSEA. The CDR3 length is 13 residues. V shed 4 bases, J shed 5 bases, and the junction held 5 bases outside the gene matches. Concerning this clone: The target antigen is unknown.

The data were produced by immunoSEQ multiplex PCR, yet TCRdb's version contains in-frame clones alone and is incomplete. The sample shows about 38,000 clones, roughly 80% of them seen only once. Researchers took blood at baseline, on cycle 4 day 1, and on cycle 7 day 1. The sequence came from an adult with an advanced solid tumor such as melanoma, head and neck, liver or kidney cancer. This material consisted of CD4+ or CD8+ T cells sorted from blood, taken in a trial of the OX40 agonist ivuxolimab. The chain carries TRBV29-1 and TRBJ2-3, with TRBD1 matching 8 bases. In DNA, the CDR3 is TGCAGCGTTGGGCAGGGGGCAGGAGATACGCAGTATTTT. The encoded protein is CSVGQGAGDTQYF.